The sequence of this T cell receptor (beta chain) was determined in a study of memory CD4+ T cells and cytomegalovirus serostatus. Study details: Healthy Belgian adult donors included fewer than 10 CMV-positive and some 23 CMV-negative people. Findings and limits, study-wide: Suggested: most of the CMV-linked TCR signature lies in CD4+ memory cells.

The CDR3 runs 15 residues. Germline values: CDR1 SGHAT, CDR2 FQNNGV. With 4 bases clipped from V and 11 bases from J, the junction kept 11 bases outside the gene matches. The sort gate was single viable CD3+CD4+CD8-CD45RO+ cells for memory CD4+ T cells. Serostatus was set by detecting CMV pp150, pp28, p38, p52 IgG. Positive selection with CD4 microbeads enriched total CD4+ T cells. Sequencing was performed with immunoSEQ multiplex PCR; in TCRdb, only in-frame clones are kept and a portion is missing. Among about 50,000 clones listed, approximately 80% were seen once. On this clone itself: Its target is unknown.

The sequence derives from an adult in good health and CMV-seronegative. This sequence joins TRBV11-2 and TRBJ1-6, with TRBD1 identical over 7 bases. Material: memory CD4+ T cells from blood. The DNA of the CDR3 is TGTGCCAGCAGCTCTTTACAGGGGCGAGGTGCACCCCTCCACTTT. Residues: CASSSLQGRGAPLHF.